The 25 T cell receptor beta chains given below trace back to one sample, sequenced in a study of control samples from healthy donors and cancer patients (dated by TCRdb to the early 2020s). Preparation of the library involved the immunoSEQ multiplex PCR assay. TCRdb mirrors the immuneACCESS table, restricted to in-frame sequences. Some clones are absent from its copies; in checked studies, under half trace to an unresolved V gene, and the reason for the others is unknown. The sample records about 250,000 clones, almost 85% of which are singletons. Of the sample, approximately 12% falls within the top ten clones. The specimen sequenced was PBMCs. The origin of the receptors is a woman aged 60 to 75 with lung cancer.

Points on this clone: This sample also contains other DNA sequences that code for the same CDR3. The chain is built from TRBV6-5 and TRBJ1-4; a weak D match, TRBD1 (5 bases). The CDR3 consists of 13 residues. V was cut by 6 bases and J by 3 bases, with 8 bases left in between. Germline assignment: CDR1 MNHEY and CDR2 SVGAGI. CDR3 coding DNA: TGTGCCAGCAGAAGACAGTCTAATGAAAAACTGTTTTTT. Translation: CASRRQSNEKLFF.

The gene calls are TRBV7-9 and TRBJ2-1; 13 bases are shared with TRBD2. The CDR3 runs to 16 residues. Germline CDR1 is SEHNR and CDR2 is FQNEAQ (reference sequence). V lost 5 bases, J lost 6 bases, and 7 bases stayed unmatched. CDR3 DNA sequence: TGTGCCAGCAGCCGTCTAACTAGCGGGAGGGCCAATGAGCAGTTCTTC. Residues: CASSRLTSGRANEQFF.

This clone appeared once. Distinct nucleotide sequences in the sample also encode this CDR3. The gene calls are TRBV3-1 (or the pseudogene TRBV3-2) and TRBJ2-7, with D unresolved. Germline V lookup: CDR1 LGHDT, CDR2 YNNKEL (reference sequence). The CDR3 is 11 amino acids. V was cut by 4 bases and J by 2 bases, with 3 bases left in between. CDR3 in DNA: TGTGCCAGCAGCCGTGCCTACGAGCAGTACTTC. Translation gives CASSRAYEQYF.

The chain couples TRBV3-1 (or the pseudogene TRBV3-2) to TRBJ2-3; D remains unclear. The CDR3 length is 13 residues. The ends were cut back, 5 bases at V and 2 bases at J, with 8 bases in the middle. Germline assignment: CDR1 LGHDT and CDR2 YNNKEL (reference sequence). CDR3 bases: TGTGCCAGCAGCGAGAGACACACAGATACGCAGTATTTT. Its translation is CASSERHTDTQYF.

This chain joins TRBV7-9 and TRBJ1-2; perhaps TRBD1 as D (6 bases). Trimming left V 5 bases short and J 7 bases short, with 14 bases between. This CDR3 comprises 13 residues. The germline CDR1 and CDR2 sequences are SEHNR and FQNEAQ (reference sequence). The CDR3 DNA is TGTGCCAGCAGCCCACAGGGCTCGGGTGGCTACACCTTC. Its protein product is CASSPQGSGGYTF.

The chain links TRBV18 to TRBJ2-7, with TRBD1 matching over 9 bases. The CDR3 is 15 residues long. Germline CDR1 reads KGHSH; CDR2 reads LQKENI. V dropped 2 bases and J dropped 2; count of bases not matched to a gene: 4. CDR3 nucleotides: TGTGCCAGCTCACCATCGGGACAGGGCACCTACGAGCAGTACTTC. Amino acid sequence: CASSPSGQGTYEQYF.

V gene TRBV9 combines with J gene TRBJ2-1; possibly TRBD2 for D (5 bases). Per germline, CDR1 SGDLS and CDR2 YYNGEE. This CDR3 contains 15 residues. V lost 4 bases and J lost 3, with 14 bases in between. CDR3 residues: CASSPISAGYNEQFF. The DNA for the CDR3 is TGTGCCAGCAGCCCCATATCGGCGGGCTACAATGAGCAGTTCTTC. Full variable domain (outside the CDR3, taken from reference TRBV9 and TRBJ2-1): DSGVTQTPKHLITATGQRVTLRCSPRSGDLSVYWYQQSLDQGLQFLIQYYNGEERAKGNILERFSAQQFPDLHSELNLSSLELGDSALYFCASSPISAGYNEQFFGPGTRLTVL.

The chain uses TRBV5-1 and TRBJ1-4; TRBD1 is a possible D gene (5 bases). The germline gives CDR1 SGHRS, CDR2 YFSETQ. The CDR3 extends over 14 amino acids. Trimming shortened V by 6 bases and J by 3 bases, and 12 bases separated the two germline ends. CDR3 nucleotide sequence: TGCGCCAGCATGGCAGGGACGGCTAATGAAAAACTGTTTTTT. Protein: CASMAGTANEKLFF.

Written as DNA, the CDR3 is TGTGCCAGCAGCCAAGAGGGGAACACTGAAGCTTTCTTT. Its protein is CASSQEGNTEAFF. The chain recombines TRBV14 with TRBJ1-1, with unresolved D. CDR1 and CDR2 from the germline V gene are SGHDN and FVKESK. V lost 0 bases and J 1 base, leaving 3 bases between the germline ends. The CDR3 length is 13 residues.

V is TRBV12-3 or TRBV12-4 and J is TRBJ1-2, with 7 nucleotides matching TRBD1. This CDR3 is 13 amino acids long. V lost 6 bases and J lost 8; bases outside the gene matches: 9. The CDR3 here is CASSLDRADGYTF. CDR3 in DNA: TGTGCCAGCAGCCTTGACAGGGCCGACGGCTACACCTTC.

This clone was seen a handful of times. Here the CDR3 reads CASSTQLAGYEQYF. The CDR3 nucleotides are TGCGCCAGCAGTACCCAACTAGCGGGGTACGAGCAGTACTTC. The rearrangement joins TRBV10-2 to TRBJ2-7, with 10 bases fitting TRBD2. This CDR3 region has 14 residues. Germline-derived CDR1 and CDR2 are WSHSY and SAAADI. The ends lost 5 bases at V and 4 bases at J; junction bases unmatched: 5.

This chain links TRBV29-1 with TRBJ1-1; D not resolved. CDR3 length equals 15 residues. Trimming pared 4 bases from V and 1 base from J, leaving 16 bases between. Looked up from germline, CDR1 is SQVTM and CDR2 is ANQGSEA. CDR3 amino acids: CSVVVRRRSNTEAFF. The CDR3 DNA is TGCAGCGTTGTTGTCCGGCGAAGATCGAACACTGAAGCTTTCTTT.

V usage is TRBV5-1 and J usage is TRBJ2-1, with 8 bases fitting TRBD2. Germline-derived CDR1 and CDR2 are SGHRS and YFSETQ. V shed 5 bases, J shed 8 bases, and the junction held 12 bases outside the gene matches. CDR3 size: 15 residues. CDR3 DNA: TGCGCCAGCAGACGTACCGGACTAGCAGGCGATGAGCAGTTCTTC. Encoded protein: CASRRTGLAGDEQFF.

The genes are TRBV7-2 and TRBJ1-3, with a weak D call TRBD1 (5 bases). The CDR3 spans 16 residues. Trimming left V 1 base short and J 1 base short, with 11 bases between. CDR1 and CDR2 (germline): SGHTA, FQGNSA. CDR3 nucleotides: TGTGCCAGCAGCTTAGGGGGACGGGGTTCTGGAAACACCATATATTTT. Translating it yields CASSLGGRGSGNTIYF.

The genes are TRBV2 and TRBJ2-7; D may be TRBD1 (7 bases). CDR3 length: 12 residues. CDR1 and CDR2 (germline): SNHLY, FYNNEI. V lost 7 bases, J lost 6 bases, and 13 bases lay in between. The CDR3 sequence: CASKGGGVEQYF. In nucleotides, the CDR3 is TGTGCCAGCAAAGGAGGGGGCGTCGAGCAGTACTTC.

V and J are TRBV5-1 and TRBJ2-1, with D tentatively TRBD2 (6 bases). There are 14 residues in the CDR3. Germline V CDR1 and CDR2: SGHRS, YFSETQ. V gave up 0 bases and J gave up 5 bases, with 9 bases separating them. The CDR3: CASSLGGIDNEQFF. For the CDR3, the DNA is TGCGCCAGCAGCTTGGGCGGGATCGACAATGAGCAGTTCTTC.

V and J are TRBV4-1 and TRBJ1-5; D is unclear. V lost 3 bases to trimming and J lost 0 bases, with 9 bases between them. Germline values: CDR1 MGHRA, CDR2 YSYEKL. The CDR3 is 15 amino acids. CDR3 sequence reads: CASSQGGYSNQPQHF. The CDR3 coding sequence is TGCGCCAGCAGCCAGGGCGGCTATAGCAATCAGCCCCAGCATTTT.

The CDR3 region is CASSLFSGQGVYEQYF. The CDR3 DNA sequence: TGTGCCAGCAGCCTATTCTCGGGACAGGGGGTCTACGAGCAGTACTTC. The V gene is TRBV5-8, the J gene TRBJ2-7; TRBD1 aligns across 11 bases. V was pared by 4 bases and J by 3 bases, with 9 bases of the junction left unmatched. This CDR3 is 16 amino acids long. The germline CDR1 and CDR2 sequences are SGHTS and YDEGEE.

The chain recombines TRBV12-3 or TRBV12-4 with TRBJ2-1; TRBD2 is a possible D gene (5 bases). The germline V and J ends were trimmed by 4 bases and 8 bases, with 12 bases remaining between them. The CDR3 length is 13 residues. The CDR3: CASSSRVADEQFF. The CDR3 coding sequence is TGTGCCAGCAGTTCGAGGGTGGCCGATGAGCAGTTCTTC.

The rearrangement joins TRBV14 to TRBJ1-1, with D hard to call. The germline V and J ends were trimmed by 4 bases and 0 bases, with 12 bases remaining between them. CDR1 and CDR2 from the germline V gene are SGHDN and FVKESK. The CDR3 has 15 residues. CDR3 in amino acids: CASSPLGTLNTEAFF. DNA of the CDR3: TGTGCCAGCAGCCCCCTCGGAACCCTGAACACTGAAGCTTTCTTT.

The gene calls are TRBV28 and TRBJ2-5, with 8 bases identical to TRBD2. Germline CDR1 MDHEN, CDR2 SYDVKM. V trimming: 2 bases; J trimming: 12 bases; junction bases outside the gene matches: 5. The CDR3 length is 12 residues. CDR3 sequence: CASSLIAGNKYF. Here the CDR3 DNA reads TGTGCCAGCAGTTTAATAGCGGGAAATAAGTACTTC.

V and J are TRBV11-3 and TRBJ2-2, with 7 bases identical to TRBD2. This CDR3 has 16 amino acids. CDR1 is SGHNT, CDR2 YENEEA, per germline. V was pared by 0 bases and J by 5 bases, with 6 bases of the junction left unmatched. The CDR3 loop is CASSLDGEGPTGELFF. CDR3 nucleotide sequence: TGTGCCAGCAGCTTAGACGGGGAGGGCCCTACCGGGGAGCTGTTTTTT.

The chain has TRBV10-3 and TRBJ1-5, with unresolved D. The V end lost 5 bases, the J end lost 2 bases, and 13 bases lay between the germline ends. Germline V CDR1 and CDR2: ENHRY, SYGVKD. CDR3 length: 15 amino acids. CDR3 region: CAISLSLEGNQPQHF. Here the CDR3 DNA reads TGTGCCATCAGTTTGTCGCTCGAGGGCAATCAGCCCCAGCATTTT.

In this sample, this clone turned up a few times. V gene TRBV5-1 combines with J gene TRBJ2-1; possibly TRBD2 for D (6 bases). Trimming pared 1 base from V and 7 bases from J, leaving 15 bases between. This CDR3 region has 15 residues. CDR1 and CDR2 from the germline V gene are SGHRS and YFSETQ. CDR3 nucleotides: TGCGCCAGCAGCTTGTCCCCGGGAGCGGCGAATGAGCAGTTCTTC. Translation gives CASSLSPGAANEQFF.

V usage is TRBV5-1 and J usage is TRBJ2-2; D perhaps matches TRBD1 (6 bases). The V end was cut by 0 bases, the J end by 1 base, with 7 bases between. CDR1 and CDR2 (germline): SGHRS, YFSETQ. CDR3 length: 15 amino acids. CDR3 region: CASSLGTENTGELFF. The CDR3 DNA is TGCGCCAGCAGCTTGGGGACAGAGAACACCGGGGAGCTGTTTTTT.